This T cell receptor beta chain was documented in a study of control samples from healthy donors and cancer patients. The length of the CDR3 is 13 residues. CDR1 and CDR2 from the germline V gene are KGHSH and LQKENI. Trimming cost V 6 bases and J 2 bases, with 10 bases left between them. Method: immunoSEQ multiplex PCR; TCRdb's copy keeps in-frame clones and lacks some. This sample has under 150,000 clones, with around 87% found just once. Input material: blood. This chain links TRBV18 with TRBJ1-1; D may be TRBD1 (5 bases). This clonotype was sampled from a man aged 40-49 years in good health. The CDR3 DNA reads TGTGCCAGCTCCCTGGGGGAAAACACTGAAGCTTTCTTT. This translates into CASSLGENTEAFF.